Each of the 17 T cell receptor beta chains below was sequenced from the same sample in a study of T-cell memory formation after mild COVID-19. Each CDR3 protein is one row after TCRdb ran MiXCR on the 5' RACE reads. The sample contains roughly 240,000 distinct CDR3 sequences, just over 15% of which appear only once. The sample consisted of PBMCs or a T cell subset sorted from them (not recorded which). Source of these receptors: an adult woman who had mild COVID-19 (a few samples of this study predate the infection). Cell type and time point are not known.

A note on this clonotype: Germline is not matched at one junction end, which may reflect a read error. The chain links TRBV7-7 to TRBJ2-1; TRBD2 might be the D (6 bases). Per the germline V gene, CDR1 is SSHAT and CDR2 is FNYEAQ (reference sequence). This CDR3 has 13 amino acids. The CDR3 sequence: CASSLKASAEQFF. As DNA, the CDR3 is TGTGCTAGCAGCTTAAAGGCTAGCGCAGAGCAGTTCTTC. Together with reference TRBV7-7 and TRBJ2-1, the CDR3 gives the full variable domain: GAGVSQSPRYKVTKRGQDVTLRCDPISSHATLYWYQQALGQGPEFLTYFNYEAQPDKSGLPSDRFSAERPEGSISTLTIQRTEQRDSAMYRCASSLKASAEQFFGPGTRLTVL.

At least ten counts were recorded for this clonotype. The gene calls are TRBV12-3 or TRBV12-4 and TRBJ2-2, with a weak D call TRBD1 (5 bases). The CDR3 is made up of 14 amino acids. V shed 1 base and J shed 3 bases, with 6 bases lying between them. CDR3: CASSLGQYTGELFF. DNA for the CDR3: TGTGCCAGCAGTTTAGGACAGTACACCGGGGAGCTGTTTTTT.

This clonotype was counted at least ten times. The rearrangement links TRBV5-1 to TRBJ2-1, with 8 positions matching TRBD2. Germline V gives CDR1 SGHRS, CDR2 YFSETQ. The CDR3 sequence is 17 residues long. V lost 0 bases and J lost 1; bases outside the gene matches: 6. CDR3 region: CASSLAGGAFSYNEQFF. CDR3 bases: TGCGCCAGCAGCTTGGCCGGGGGGGCCTTTTCCTACAATGAGCAGTTCTTC.

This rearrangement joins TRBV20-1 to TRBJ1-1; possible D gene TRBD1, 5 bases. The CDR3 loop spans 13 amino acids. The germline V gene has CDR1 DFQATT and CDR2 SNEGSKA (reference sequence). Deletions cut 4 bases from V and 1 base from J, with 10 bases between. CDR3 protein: CSATETANTEAFF. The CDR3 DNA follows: TGCAGTGCTACGGAGACAGCGAACACTGAAGCTTTCTTT.

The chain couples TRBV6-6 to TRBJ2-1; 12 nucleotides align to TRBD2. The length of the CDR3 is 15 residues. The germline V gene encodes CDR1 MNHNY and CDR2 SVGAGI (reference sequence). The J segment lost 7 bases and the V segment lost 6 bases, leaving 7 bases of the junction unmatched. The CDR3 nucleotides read TGTGCCAGCAGCCAGACTAGCGGGAGAGGTAATGAGCAGTTCTTC. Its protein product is CASSQTSGRGNEQFF.

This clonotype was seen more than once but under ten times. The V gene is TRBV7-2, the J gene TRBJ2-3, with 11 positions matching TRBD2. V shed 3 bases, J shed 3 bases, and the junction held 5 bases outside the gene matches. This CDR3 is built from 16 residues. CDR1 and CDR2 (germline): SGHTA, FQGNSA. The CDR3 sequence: CASSFYTSGSTDTQYF. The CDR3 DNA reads TGTGCCAGCAGCTTTTACACTAGCGGGAGTACAGATACGCAGTATTTT.

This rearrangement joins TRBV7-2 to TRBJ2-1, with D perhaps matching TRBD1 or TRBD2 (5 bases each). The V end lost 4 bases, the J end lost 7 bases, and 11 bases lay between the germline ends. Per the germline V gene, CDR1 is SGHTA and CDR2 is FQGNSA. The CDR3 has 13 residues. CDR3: CASSSGRINEQFF. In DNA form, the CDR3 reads TGTGCCAGCAGCTCGGGACGGATAAATGAGCAGTTCTTC.

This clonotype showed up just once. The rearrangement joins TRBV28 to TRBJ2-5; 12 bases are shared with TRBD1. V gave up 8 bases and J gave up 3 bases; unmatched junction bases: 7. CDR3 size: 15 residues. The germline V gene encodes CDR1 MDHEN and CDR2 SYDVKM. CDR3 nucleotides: TGTGCCAGCGGCTGGGGACAGGGGGCTAAAGAGACCCAGTACTTC. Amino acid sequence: CASGWGQGAKETQYF.

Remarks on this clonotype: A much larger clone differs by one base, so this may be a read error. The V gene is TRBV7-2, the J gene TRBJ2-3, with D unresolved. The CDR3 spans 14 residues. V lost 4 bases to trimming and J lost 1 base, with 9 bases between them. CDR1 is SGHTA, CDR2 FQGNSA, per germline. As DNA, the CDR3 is TGTGCCAGCAGCTCAGGCGTGGGCACAGATACGCAGTATTTT. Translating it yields CASSSGVGTDTQYF. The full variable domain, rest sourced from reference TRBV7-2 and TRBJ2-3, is GAGVSQSPSNKVTEKGKDVELRCDPISGHTALYWYRQSLGQGLEFLIYFQGNSAPDKSGLPSDRFSAERTGGSVSTLTIQRTQQEDSAVYLCASSSGVGTDTQYFGPGTRLTVL.

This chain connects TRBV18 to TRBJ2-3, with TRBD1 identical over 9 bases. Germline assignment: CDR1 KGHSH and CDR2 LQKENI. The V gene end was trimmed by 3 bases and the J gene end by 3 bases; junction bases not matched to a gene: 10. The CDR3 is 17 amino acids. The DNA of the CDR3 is TGTGCCAGCTCACCCCAAGCCGGGACAGGGCGTACAGATACGCAGTATTTT. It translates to CASSPQAGTGRTDTQYF.

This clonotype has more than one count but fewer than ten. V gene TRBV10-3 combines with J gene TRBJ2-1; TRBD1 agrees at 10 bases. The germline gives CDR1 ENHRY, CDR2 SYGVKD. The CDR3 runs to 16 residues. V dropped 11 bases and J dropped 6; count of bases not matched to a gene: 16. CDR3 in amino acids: CAGSPGWGQGTNEQFF. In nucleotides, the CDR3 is TGTGCCGGATCACCGGGGTGGGGACAGGGGACCAATGAGCAGTTCTTC.

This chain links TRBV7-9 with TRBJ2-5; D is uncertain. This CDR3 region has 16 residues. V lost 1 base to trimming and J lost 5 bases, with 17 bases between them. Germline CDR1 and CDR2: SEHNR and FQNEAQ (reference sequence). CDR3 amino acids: CASSLETRRLGETQYF. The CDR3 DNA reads TGTGCCAGCAGCTTAGAGACTCGCCGATTAGGGGAGACCCAGTACTTC.

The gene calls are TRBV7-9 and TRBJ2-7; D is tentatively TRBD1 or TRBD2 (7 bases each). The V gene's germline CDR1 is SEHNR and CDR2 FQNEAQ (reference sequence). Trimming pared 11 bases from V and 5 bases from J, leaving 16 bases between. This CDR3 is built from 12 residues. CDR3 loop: CAGGAGGNEQYF. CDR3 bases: TGTGCCGGGGGGGCAGGGGGTAACGAGCAGTACTTC.

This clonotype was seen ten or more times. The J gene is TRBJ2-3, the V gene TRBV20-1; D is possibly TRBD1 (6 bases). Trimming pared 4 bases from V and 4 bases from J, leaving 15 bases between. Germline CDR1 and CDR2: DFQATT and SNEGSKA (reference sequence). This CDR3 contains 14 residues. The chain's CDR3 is CSATRTAWADTQYF. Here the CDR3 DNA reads TGCAGTGCTACCCGGACAGCCTGGGCAGATACGCAGTATTTT.

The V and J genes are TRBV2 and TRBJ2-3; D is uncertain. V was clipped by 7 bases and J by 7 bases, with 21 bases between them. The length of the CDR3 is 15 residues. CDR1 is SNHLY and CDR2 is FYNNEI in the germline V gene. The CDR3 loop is CASTFRTDGRYTQYF. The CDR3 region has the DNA TGTGCCAGCACCTTCCGGACCGACGGCCGATATACGCAGTATTTT. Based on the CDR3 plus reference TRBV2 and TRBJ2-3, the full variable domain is EPEVTQTPSHQVTQMGQEVILRCVPISNHLYFYWYRQILGQKVEFLVSFYNNEISEKSEIFDDQFSVERPDGSNFTLKIRSTKLEDSAMYFCASTFRTDGRYTQYFGPGTRLTVL.

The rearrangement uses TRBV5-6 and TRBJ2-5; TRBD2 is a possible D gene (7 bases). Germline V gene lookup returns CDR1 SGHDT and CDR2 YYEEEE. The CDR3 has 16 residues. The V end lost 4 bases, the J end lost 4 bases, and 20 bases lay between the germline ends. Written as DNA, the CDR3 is TGTGCCAGCAGCCCTTCCCCAGGGGAGGGGATAGAGACCCAGTACTTC. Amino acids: CASSPSPGEGIETQYF.

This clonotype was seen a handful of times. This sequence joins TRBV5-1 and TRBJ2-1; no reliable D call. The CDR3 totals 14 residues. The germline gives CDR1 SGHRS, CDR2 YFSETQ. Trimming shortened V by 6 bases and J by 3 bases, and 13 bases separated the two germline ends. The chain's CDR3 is CASNMGNLYNEQFF. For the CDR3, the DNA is TGCGCCAGCAATATGGGAAACCTCTACAATGAGCAGTTCTTC.